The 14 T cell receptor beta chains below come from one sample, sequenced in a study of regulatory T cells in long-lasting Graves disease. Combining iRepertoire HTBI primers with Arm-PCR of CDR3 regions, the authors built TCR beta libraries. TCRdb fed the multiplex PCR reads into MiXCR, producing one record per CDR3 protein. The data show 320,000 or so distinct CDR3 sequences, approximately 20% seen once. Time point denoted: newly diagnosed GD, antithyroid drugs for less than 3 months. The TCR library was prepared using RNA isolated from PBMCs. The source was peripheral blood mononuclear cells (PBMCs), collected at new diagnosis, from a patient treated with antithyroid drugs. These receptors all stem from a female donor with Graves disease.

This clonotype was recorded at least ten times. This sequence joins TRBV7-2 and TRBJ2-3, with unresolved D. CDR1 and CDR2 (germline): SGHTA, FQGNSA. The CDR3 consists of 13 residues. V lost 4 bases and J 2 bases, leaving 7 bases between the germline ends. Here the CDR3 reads CASSSPNTDTQYF. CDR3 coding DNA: TGTGCCAGCAGCTCACCTAACACAGATACGCAGTATTTT.

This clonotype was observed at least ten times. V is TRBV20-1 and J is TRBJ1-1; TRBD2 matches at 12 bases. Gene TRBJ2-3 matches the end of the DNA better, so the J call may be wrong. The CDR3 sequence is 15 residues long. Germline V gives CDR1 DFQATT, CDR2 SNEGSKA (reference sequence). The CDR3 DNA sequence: TGCAGTGCTAAACTCGGACTAGCGGGATCAGATACGCAGTATTTT. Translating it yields CSAKLGLAGSDTQYF.

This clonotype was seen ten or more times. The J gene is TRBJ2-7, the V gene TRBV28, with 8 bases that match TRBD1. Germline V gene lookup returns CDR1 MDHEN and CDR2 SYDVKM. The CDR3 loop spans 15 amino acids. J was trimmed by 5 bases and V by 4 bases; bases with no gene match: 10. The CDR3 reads CASSSPRTGINEQYF. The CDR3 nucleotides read TGTGCCAGCAGTTCCCCGCGGACAGGGATCAACGAGCAGTACTTC. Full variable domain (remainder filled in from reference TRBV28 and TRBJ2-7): DVKVTQSSRYLVKRTGEKVFLECVQDMDHENMFWYRQDPGLGLRLIYFSYDVKMKEKGDIPEGYSVSREKKERFSLILESASTNQTSMYLCASSSPRTGINEQYFGPGTRLTVT.

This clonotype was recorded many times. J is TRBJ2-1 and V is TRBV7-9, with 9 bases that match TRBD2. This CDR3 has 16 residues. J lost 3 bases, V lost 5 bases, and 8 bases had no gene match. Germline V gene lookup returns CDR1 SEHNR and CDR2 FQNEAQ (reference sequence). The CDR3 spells CASSPRGAGGYNEQFF. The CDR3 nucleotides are TGTGCCAGCAGCCCGCGGGGAGCGGGAGGCTACAATGAGCAGTTCTTC.

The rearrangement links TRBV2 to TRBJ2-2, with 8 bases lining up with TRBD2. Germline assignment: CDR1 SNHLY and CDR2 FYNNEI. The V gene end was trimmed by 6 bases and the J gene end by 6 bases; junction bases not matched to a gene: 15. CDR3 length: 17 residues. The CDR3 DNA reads TGTGCCAGCAGCGGCCTAGCGGGCGCCTCCCCCCCCGGGGAGCTGTTTTTT. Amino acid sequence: CASSGLAGASPPGELFF.

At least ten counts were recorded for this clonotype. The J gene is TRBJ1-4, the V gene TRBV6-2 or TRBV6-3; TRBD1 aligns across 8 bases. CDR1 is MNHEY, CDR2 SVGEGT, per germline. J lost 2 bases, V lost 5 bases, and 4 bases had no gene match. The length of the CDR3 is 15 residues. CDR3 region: CASSLTGGTNEKLFF. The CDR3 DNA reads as TGTGCCAGCAGTCTCACAGGGGGGACTAATGAAAAACTGTTTTTT.

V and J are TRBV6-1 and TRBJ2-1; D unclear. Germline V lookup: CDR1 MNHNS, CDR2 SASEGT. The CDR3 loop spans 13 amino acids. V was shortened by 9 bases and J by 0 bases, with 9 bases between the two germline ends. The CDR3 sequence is CASAKSSYNEQFF. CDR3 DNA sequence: TGTGCCAGTGCGAAGAGCTCCTACAATGAGCAGTTCTTC.

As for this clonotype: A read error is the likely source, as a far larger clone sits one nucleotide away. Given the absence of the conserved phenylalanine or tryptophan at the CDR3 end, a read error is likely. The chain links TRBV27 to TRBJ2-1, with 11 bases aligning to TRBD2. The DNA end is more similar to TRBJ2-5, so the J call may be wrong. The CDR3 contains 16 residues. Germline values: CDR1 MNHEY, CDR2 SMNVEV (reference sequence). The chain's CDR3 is CASSSQLAGVGETQYY. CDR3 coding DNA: TGTGCCAGCAGCTCCCAACTAGCGGGAGTCGGAGAGACCCAGTACTAC.

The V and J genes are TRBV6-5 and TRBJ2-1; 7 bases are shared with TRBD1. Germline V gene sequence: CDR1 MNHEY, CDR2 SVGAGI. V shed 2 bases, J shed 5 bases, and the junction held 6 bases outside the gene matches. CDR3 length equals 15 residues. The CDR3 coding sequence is TGTGCCAGCAGTTACCAGGGGGAGTTAAACAATGAGCAGTTCTTC. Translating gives CASSYQGELNNEQFF.

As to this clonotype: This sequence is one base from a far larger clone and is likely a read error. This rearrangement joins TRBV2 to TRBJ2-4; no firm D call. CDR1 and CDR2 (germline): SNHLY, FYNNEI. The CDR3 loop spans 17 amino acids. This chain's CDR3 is CASSESLSPREYNEQVF. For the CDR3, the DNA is TGTGCCAGCAGTGAATCGCTTAGCCCAAGGGAATACAATGAGCAGGTCTTC.

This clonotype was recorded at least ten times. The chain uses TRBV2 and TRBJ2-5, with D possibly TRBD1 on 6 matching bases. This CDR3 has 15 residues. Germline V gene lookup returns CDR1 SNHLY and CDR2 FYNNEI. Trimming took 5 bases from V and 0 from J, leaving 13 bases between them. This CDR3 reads CASSLQTGYQETQYF. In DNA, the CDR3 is TGTGCCAGCAGTTTACAAACAGGGTACCAAGAGACCCAGTACTTC.

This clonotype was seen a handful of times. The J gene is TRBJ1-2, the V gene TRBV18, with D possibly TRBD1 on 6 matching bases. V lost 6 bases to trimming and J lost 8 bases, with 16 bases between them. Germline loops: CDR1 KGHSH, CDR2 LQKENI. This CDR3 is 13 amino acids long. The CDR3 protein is CASSAGQGFGYTF. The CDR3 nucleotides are TGTGCCAGCTCTGCCGGCCAGGGGTTCGGCTACACCTTC.

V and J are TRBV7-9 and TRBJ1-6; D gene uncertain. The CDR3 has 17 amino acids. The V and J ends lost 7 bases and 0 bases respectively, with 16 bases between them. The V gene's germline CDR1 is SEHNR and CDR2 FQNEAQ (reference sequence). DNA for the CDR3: TGTGCCAGCAACACGTTGCCGTTGAGCTCCTATAATTCACCCCTCCACTTT. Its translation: CASNTLPLSSYNSPLHF.

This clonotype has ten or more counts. This CDR3 is CASSGVASSTDTQYF. DNA of the CDR3: TGTGCCAGCAGCGGGGTAGCGAGTAGCACAGATACGCAGTATTTT. V gene TRBV6-2 or TRBV6-3 combines with J gene TRBJ2-3; D might be TRBD2 (5 bases). V dropped 6 bases and J dropped 0 bases, with 13 bases sitting between them. The CDR3 extends over 15 amino acids. Germline V gives CDR1 MNHEY, CDR2 SVGEGT.